A single sample gave rise to the 8 T cell receptor beta chains below, sequenced in a study of shared clonotypes between healthy human individuals. Profiled with immunoSEQ multiplex PCR; TCRdb holds only in-frame clones, not every one. The table records roughly 2 million clones, under 97% of them present only once. The sequencing input was naive CD4+ T cells sorted from blood. As to subset: CD45RA+ positively selected. The receptors originated from a man aged 18 to 29 in good health.

V and J are TRBV4-2 and TRBJ2-2, with 8 nucleotides matching TRBD1. Looked up from germline, CDR1 is LGHNA and CDR2 is YNFKEQ. This CDR3 is built from 15 residues. V gave up 2 bases and J gave up 5 bases; unmatched junction bases: 4. The CDR3 here is CASSQQGAGTGELFF. The CDR3 DNA follows: TGTGCCAGCAGCCAACAGGGGGCTGGGACCGGGGAGCTGTTTTTT.

The rearrangement joins TRBV5-1 to TRBJ2-5; D is unresolved. Trimming left V 0 bases short and J 6 bases short, with 12 bases between. Germline CDR1 SGHRS, CDR2 YFSETQ. The CDR3 runs to 14 residues. CDR3 amino acids: CASSLDGVVKTQYF. The CDR3 DNA reads as TGCGCCAGCAGCTTGGATGGGGTGGTAAAGACCCAGTACTTC. The full variable domain, rest sourced from reference TRBV5-1 and TRBJ2-5, is KAGVTQTPRYLIKTRGQQVTLSCSPISGHRSVSWYQQTPGQGLQFLFEYFSETQRNKGNFPGRFSGRQFSNSRSEMNVSTLELGDSALYLCASSLDGVVKTQYFGPGTRLLVL.

The chain joins TRBV5-1 to TRBJ2-2; TRBD1 matches at 9 bases. CDR1 SGHRS and CDR2 YFSETQ come from the germline V gene. The J segment lost 3 bases and the V segment lost 7 bases, leaving 7 bases of the junction unmatched. CDR3 size: 15 residues. For the CDR3, the DNA is TGCGCCAGCGGGAGGGGACAGGGTCACACCGGGGAGCTGTTTTTT. Amino acids: CASGRGQGHTGELFF. Variable domain in full (rest from reference TRBV5-1 and TRBJ2-2): KAGVTQTPRYLIKTRGQQVTLSCSPISGHRSVSWYQQTPGQGLQFLFEYFSETQRNKGNFPGRFSGRQFSNSRSEMNVSTLELGDSALYLCASGRGQGHTGELFFGEGSRLTVL.

This rearrangement joins TRBV10-2 to TRBJ2-5, with 14 nucleotides matching TRBD2. Germline trimming cut 1 base from V and 8 bases from J; bases unmatched to any gene: 12. Germline CDR1 WSHSY, CDR2 SAAADI. The CDR3 totals 18 residues. This chain's CDR3 is CASSEFGNGLAGGGTQYF. The CDR3 DNA is TGCGCCAGCAGTGAGTTCGGGAACGGACTAGCGGGGGGAGGAACCCAGTACTTC.

The chain is built from TRBV7-9 and TRBJ1-2; D is perhaps TRBD1 (5 bases). V gave up 5 bases and J gave up 4 bases, with 14 bases separating them. The CDR3 length is 14 residues. Germline V gives CDR1 SEHNR, CDR2 FQNEAQ (reference sequence). Here the CDR3 DNA reads TGTGCCAGCAGCGATGCCGGGACTACCTATGGCTACACCTTC. It codes for CASSDAGTTYGYTF.

V usage is TRBV7-6 and J usage is TRBJ2-7, with 9 positions matching TRBD1. From germline, CDR1 is SGHVS and CDR2 FNYEAQ. There are 14 residues in the CDR3. Trimming took 5 bases from V and 3 from J; bases not matched to a gene: 5. As DNA, the CDR3 is TGTGCCAGCAGCCCCGGACAGGGGATCTACGAGCAGTACTTC. Its protein product is CASSPGQGIYEQYF.

The chain recombines TRBV6-1 with TRBJ1-1, with TRBD1 matching over 7 bases. The germline gives CDR1 MNHNS, CDR2 SASEGT. This CDR3 has 14 residues. J was trimmed by 0 bases and V by 5 bases; bases with no gene match: 3. In DNA form, the CDR3 reads TGTGCCAGCAGTTCACAGGGGCTGAACACTGAAGCTTTCTTT. Protein sequence: CASSSQGLNTEAFF.

This chain connects TRBV28 to TRBJ1-4; 7 bases fit TRBD1. Germline V gene sequence: CDR1 MDHEN, CDR2 SYDVKM. V dropped 5 bases and J dropped 7; count of bases not matched to a gene: 10. The CDR3 length is 15 residues. CDR3 bases: TGTGCCAGCAGTCGAGACAGGGTTGAGGGTGAAAAACTGTTTTTT. This translates into CASSRDRVEGEKLFF.